Below are 12 T cell receptor beta chains sequenced from a single sample in a study of blood T cell repertoires in COVID-19. Data came from immunoSEQ multiplex PCR; TCRdb stores just in-frame clones and leaves some out. The sample lists some 340,000 clones, roughly 85% occurring once. Sequences were obtained from peripheral blood. The receptors originated from a young woman with acute or convalescent COVID-19.

The chain is built from TRBV2 and TRBJ2-1; a weak D match, TRBD2 (5 bases). The CDR3 runs to 13 residues. The ends were cut back, 6 bases at V and 5 bases at J, with 11 bases in the middle. CDR1 is SNHLY, CDR2 FYNNEI, per germline. Written as DNA, the CDR3 is TGTGCCAGCAGGGTAGGGCGGGACAATGAGCAGTTCTTC. This translates into CASRVGRDNEQFF.

The genes are TRBV30 and TRBJ1-2; D gene uncertain. CDR3 size: 15 residues. V was cut by 0 bases and J by 1 base, with 12 bases left in between. CDR1 and CDR2 from the germline V gene are GTSNPN and SVGIG (reference sequence). The DNA for the CDR3 is TGTGCCTGGAGTGTAGTCCCCGACTTTAACTATGGCTACACCTTC. This gives the protein CAWSVVPDFNYGYTF. The whole variable domain, remainder taken from reference TRBV30 and TRBJ1-2, is SQTIHQWPATLVQPVGSPLSLECTVEGTSNPNLYWYRQAAGRGLQLLFYSVGIGQISSEVPQNLSASRPQDRQFILSSKKLLLSDSGFYLCAWSVVPDFNYGYTFGSGTRLTVV.

The V and J genes are TRBV11-2 and TRBJ2-2; D gene ambiguous. CDR3 length: 14 residues. In germline, CDR1 is SGHAT, CDR2 FQNNGV. Trimming cost V 0 bases and J 2 bases, with 4 bases left between them. As DNA, the CDR3 is TGTGCCAGCAGCTTAGATCATAACACCGGGGAGCTGTTTTTT. This sequence encodes CASSLDHNTGELFF.

Remarks on this clone: The sample has other DNA sequences that encode this CDR3 too. J is TRBJ1-5 and V is TRBV19; no clear D. Germline CDR1 and CDR2: LNHDA and SQIVND (reference sequence). The V gene lost 3 bases and the J gene lost 4 bases, with 7 bases spanning the gap. The CDR3 is 13 residues long. For the CDR3, the DNA is TGTGCCAGTAGTATCCCGGGGAATCAGCCCCAGCATTTT. Its protein is CASSIPGNQPQHF.

The V gene is TRBV7-2, the J gene TRBJ1-2, with 9 bases identical to TRBD1. The trim removed 6 bases at V and 2 bases at J, leaving 7 bases unmatched. In germline, CDR1 is SGHTA, CDR2 FQGNSA. The CDR3 has 15 residues. This chain's CDR3 is CASRVQGQGNYGYTF. The CDR3 coding sequence is TGTGCCAGCAGAGTGCAAGGACAGGGGAACTATGGCTACACCTTC.

V and J are TRBV28 and TRBJ2-7; tentative D call: TRBD2 (6 bases). From germline, CDR1 is MDHEN and CDR2 SYDVKM. CDR3 length: 14 residues. CDR3: CATSLGTSSYEQYF. DNA of the CDR3: TGTGCAACCTCCCTGGGGACTTCGAGCTACGAGCAGTACTTC. The full variable domain, rest sourced from reference TRBV28 and TRBJ2-7, is DVKVTQSSRYLVKRTGEKVFLECVQDMDHENMFWYRQDPGLGLRLIYFSYDVKMKEKGDIPEGYSVSREKKERFSLILESASTNQTSMYLCATSLGTSSYEQYFGPGTRLTVT.

The table lists this clone with a few counts. The same CDR3 is also encoded by other DNA sequences in this sample. This CDR3 reads CASSVGQNTEAFF. The CDR3 coding sequence is TGTGCCAGCAGTGTGGGACAGAACACTGAAGCTTTCTTT. The V call is TRBV12-3 or TRBV12-4, the J call TRBJ1-1, with D perhaps TRBD1 (6 bases). Between the trimmed V and J ends, which lost 5 bases and 1 base, there was a span of 8 bases. The length of the CDR3 is 13 residues.

The chain is built from TRBV4-1 and TRBJ2-5; tentative D call: TRBD1 (6 bases). Per the germline V gene, CDR1 is MGHRA and CDR2 is YSYEKL. V lost 1 base to trimming and J lost 2 bases, with 8 bases between them. The CDR3 consists of 14 residues. CDR3 sequence reads: CASSQVQGQETQYF. DNA of the CDR3: TGCGCCAGCAGCCAAGTACAGGGTCAAGAGACCCAGTACTTC.

This clone was seen a single time. This rearrangement joins TRBV14 to TRBJ1-6; no reliable D call. This CDR3 is 15 amino acids long. Germline CDR1 and CDR2: SGHDN and FVKESK. V lost 1 base to trimming and J lost 5 bases, with 9 bases between them. CDR3 nucleotide sequence: TGTGCCAGCAGCCAAGGAGGATGGGATAATTCACCCCTCCACTTT. Translated: CASSQGGWDNSPLHF.

This clone was seen just once. DNA of the CDR3: TGTGCCAGCAGTTACGGGGGAACGGCCTACGAGCAGTACTTC. Translated: CASSYGGTAYEQYF. J is TRBJ2-7 and V is TRBV27; tentative D call: TRBD2 (6 bases). V gave up 4 bases and J gave up 2 bases, with 12 bases separating them. CDR1 is MNHEY, CDR2 SMNVEV, per germline (reference sequence). The CDR3 runs to 14 residues.

CDR3 DNA: TGTGCCACCAGTGAGACCCACGGCCTATTCAAGGGGTCTTCCTACGAGCAGTACTTC. It codes for CATSETHGLFKGSSYEQYF. This sequence joins TRBV24-1 and TRBJ2-7, with TRBD1 as a possible D gene (5 bases). CDR3 length: 19 amino acids. CDR1 and CDR2 (germline): KGHDR, SFDVKD. Trimming left V 4 bases short and J 1 base short, with 25 bases between.

On this clone: At the DNA level, this CDR3 is encoded by other sequences in the same sample as well. The chain recombines TRBV2 with TRBJ1-5, with D hard to call. From germline, CDR1 is SNHLY and CDR2 FYNNEI. The V end lost 4 bases, the J end lost 2 bases, and 9 bases lay between the germline ends. This CDR3 comprises 14 residues. CDR3 amino acids: CASSADGGNQPQHF. As DNA, the CDR3 is TGTGCCAGCAGTGCCGACGGGGGCAATCAGCCCCAGCATTTT.